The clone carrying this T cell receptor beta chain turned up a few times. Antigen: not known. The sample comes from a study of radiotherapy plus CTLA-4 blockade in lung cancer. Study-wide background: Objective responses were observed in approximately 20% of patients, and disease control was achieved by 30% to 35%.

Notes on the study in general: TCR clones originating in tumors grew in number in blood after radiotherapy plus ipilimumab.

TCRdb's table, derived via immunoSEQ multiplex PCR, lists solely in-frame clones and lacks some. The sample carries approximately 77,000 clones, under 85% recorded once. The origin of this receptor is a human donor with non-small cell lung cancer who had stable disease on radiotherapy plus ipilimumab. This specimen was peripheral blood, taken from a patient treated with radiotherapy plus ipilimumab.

CDR3 bases: TGTGCCAGCAGCTTAGGCACAGCGGTCTACAATGAGCAGTTCTTC. This codes for CASSLGTAVYNEQFF. The chain couples TRBV7-8 to TRBJ2-1; D possibly corresponds to TRBD2 (5 bases). The CDR3 loop spans 15 amino acids. The V gene lost 1 base and the J gene lost 3 bases, with 10 bases spanning the gap. Germline loops: CDR1 SGHVS, CDR2 FQNEAQ.